The rows below give T cell receptor beta chains drawn from one sample of a study of shared clonotypes between healthy human individuals. TCRdb keeps only in-frame clones here, not all; method: immunoSEQ multiplex PCR. The repertoire consists of fewer than 350,000 clones, with around 86% occurring once and the leading ten covering 16%. Sample: memory CD8+ T cells sorted from blood. Receptors originate from a man aged 18 to 30 in good health. Each CDR3 is given with its conserved first and last residue. The D gene is left open where the match is weak. Clone size, where shown, is once, few, many, or a class for clones that have expanded.

abundance: NA
v_gene: TRBV19
j_gene: TRBJ2-7
d_gene: NA
CDR3aa: CASSNLNEQYF
CDR3nt: TGTGCCAGTAGTAATCTCAACGAGCAGTACTTC

abundance: NA
v_gene: TRBV5-1
j_gene: TRBJ2-1
d_gene: NA
CDR3aa: CASSSSPPDEGNEQFF
CDR3nt: TGCGCCAGCAGCTCCTCACCTCCGGATGAGGGGAATGAGCAGTTCTTC

abundance: NA
v_gene: TRBV5-6
j_gene: TRBJ1-1
d_gene: TRBD1
CDR3aa: CASSPGQGLNTEAFF
CDR3nt: TGTGCCAGCAGCCCGGGACAGGGTCTGAACACTGAAGCTTTCTTT

abundance: few
v_gene: TRBV7-9
j_gene: TRBJ2-7
d_gene: NA
CDR3aa: CASSLGDTYEQYF
CDR3nt: TGTGCCAGCAGCTTAGGGGACACCTACGAGCAGTACTTC

abundance: once
v_gene: TRBV27
j_gene: TRBJ2-7
d_gene: NA
CDR3aa: CASSLGAGTYEQYF
CDR3nt: TGTGCCAGCAGTTTAGGGGCCGGAACCTACGAGCAGTACTTC

abundance: NA
v_gene: TRBV7-9
j_gene: TRBJ1-5
d_gene: TRBD1
CDR3aa: CASSPGDSRNQPQHF
CDR3nt: TGTGCCAGCAGCCCAGGGGACAGTCGCAATCAGCCCCAGCATTTT

abundance: NA
v_gene: TRBV10-2
j_gene: TRBJ2-7
d_gene: NA
CDR3aa: CASRQGIYEQYF
CDR3nt: TGCGCCAGCAGGCAGGGTATCTACGAGCAGTACTTC

abundance: NA
v_gene: TRBV6-5
j_gene: TRBJ1-1
d_gene: NA
CDR3aa: CASSLSGPNTEAFF
CDR3nt: TGTGCCAGCAGTCTATCGGGCCCGAACACTGAAGCTTTCTTT

abundance: NA
v_gene: TRBV7-9
j_gene: TRBJ2-5
d_gene: TRBD2
CDR3aa: CASSLDRAGGFQETQYF
CDR3nt: TGTGCCAGCAGCTTAGACCGAGCGGGAGGTTTCCAAGAGACCCAGTACTTC

abundance: NA
v_gene: TRBV2
j_gene: TRBJ2-1
d_gene: NA
CDR3aa: CASSQGTHGEQFF
CDR3nt: TGTGCCAGCAGTCAAGGGACACATGGTGAGCAGTTCTTC

abundance: NA
v_gene: TRBV6-1
j_gene: TRBJ1-5
d_gene: NA
CDR3aa: CASKTGPTMKPQHF
CDR3nt: TGTGCCAGTAAGACCGGACCCACCATGAAGCCCCAGCATTTT